The TCR beta chain described here comes from a study of blood T cells in healthy people across ages. Primers used in a second PCR of about 7 to 12 cycles were a sample-barcoded 5' primer and a J-beta primer mix. TCRdb passed the 5' RACE reads through MiXCR, listing each CDR3 protein once. The sample has about 1.6 million distinct CDR3 sequences, around 36% seen once; the top ten hold 11%. This CDR3 has 14 residues. In germline, CDR1 is SEHNR, CDR2 FQNEAQ (reference sequence). Trimming shortened V by 6 bases and J by 6 bases, and 14 bases separated the two germline ends. Per-sample PBMC isolation yielded at least 6.5 million cells.

The sample comprised blood. This clonotype was obtained from a woman aged 25-40 years in good health. The V and J genes are TRBV7-9 and TRBJ1-4; weak D call: TRBD1 (5 bases). This CDR3 is CASRAGGDDEKLFF. The CDR3, as DNA: TGTGCCAGCAGGGCGGGAGGGGATGATGAAAAACTGTTTTTT.